The 19 T cell receptor beta chains presented below share a single source sample, sequenced in a study of brain T cells in children with intractable seizures. TCRdb's table, derived via immunoSEQ multiplex PCR, lists solely in-frame clones and lacks some. The sample lists 50,000 to 75,000 clones, around 96% seen once, with approximately 0.37% in the top ten. This specimen consisted of peripheral blood, obtained at surgery. The receptors shown here come from a boy under two years old with focal cortical dysplasia and intractable seizures.

This chain links TRBV5-6 with TRBJ2-5; D is undetermined. CDR1 and CDR2 from the germline V gene are SGHDT and YYEEEE. The CDR3 is made up of 16 amino acids. The V and J ends lost 0 bases and 4 bases respectively, with 16 bases between them. Written as DNA, the CDR3 is TGTGCCAGCAGCTTGGCCTTACGTGGTGTGACAGAGACCCAGTACTTC. It specifies CASSLALRGVTETQYF. Drawing the rest from reference TRBV5-6 and TRBJ2-5, the complete variable domain is DAGVTQSPTHLIKTRGQQVTLRCSPKSGHDTVSWYQQALGQGPQFIFQYYEEEERQRGNFPDRFSGHQFPNYSSELNVNALLLGDSALYLCASSLALRGVTETQYFGPGTRLLVL.

The V and J genes are TRBV2 and TRBJ1-1; a weak D match, TRBD1 (6 bases). Germline assignment: CDR1 SNHLY and CDR2 FYNNEI. V shed 2 bases and J shed 4 bases, with 11 bases lying between them. The CDR3 contains 14 residues. The CDR3 loop is CASSERGMSTEAFF. The CDR3 DNA reads as TGTGCCAGCAGTGAAAGGGGGATGAGCACTGAAGCTTTCTTT.

This clone was seen just once. The rearrangement links TRBV3-1 (or the pseudogene TRBV3-2) to TRBJ2-2; the match to TRBD2 covers 9 bases. From germline, CDR1 is LGHDT and CDR2 YNNKEL (reference sequence). Trimming removed 0 bases from V and 6 bases from J; junction bases left unmatched: 14. There are 19 residues in the CDR3. As DNA, the CDR3 is TGTGCCAGCAGCCAAGATAGTTGGATCGGCGGGAGGGCCCCCGGGGAGCTGTTTTTT. It is translated as CASSQDSWIGGRAPGELFF.

This clone was counted a single time. CDR3: CASSPRTSGGAADTQYF. CDR3 sequence (DNA): TGTGCCAGCAGCCCCAGGACTAGCGGGGGGGCAGCAGATACGCAGTATTTT. This chain links TRBV7-2 with TRBJ2-3; 15 nucleotides line up with TRBD2. The trim removed 5 bases at V and 4 bases at J, leaving 7 bases unmatched. The CDR3 is 17 amino acids. Per the germline V gene, CDR1 is SGHTA and CDR2 is FQGNSA.

The V gene is TRBV27, the J gene TRBJ2-1; D not certain. The CDR3 runs to 12 residues. V lost 1 base, J lost 7 bases, and 5 bases lay in between. Germline loops: CDR1 MNHEY, CDR2 SMNVEV (reference sequence). DNA of the CDR3: TGTGCCAGCAGTTTATACGGGAATGAGCAGTTCTTC. This encodes CASSLYGNEQFF.

The genes are TRBV4-3 and TRBJ2-5; the match to TRBD1 covers 10 bases. This CDR3 contains 15 residues. Germline V CDR1 and CDR2: LGHNA, YSLEER. After removal of 1 base from V and 5 bases from J, the junction contained 4 bases not matched to a gene. CDR3 bases: TGCGCCAGCAGCCAAGGACAGGGGGCACGGGAGACCCAGTACTTC. The encoded protein is CASSQGQGARETQYF.

V and J are TRBV28 and TRBJ2-2; 9 nucleotides line up with TRBD1. Germline assignment: CDR1 MDHEN and CDR2 SYDVKM. The CDR3 loop spans 16 amino acids. Trimming removed 5 bases from V and 6 bases from J; junction bases left unmatched: 10. CDR3 residues: CASSLPHRGRAGELFF. The CDR3 DNA is TGTGCCAGCAGTCTCCCGCACAGGGGGCGGGCCGGGGAGCTGTTTTTT.

This chain connects TRBV6-5 to TRBJ2-2; D may be TRBD2 (5 bases). The germline V gene has CDR1 MNHEY and CDR2 SVGAGI. The CDR3 consists of 13 residues. V was pared by 3 bases and J by 7 bases, with 9 bases between. The CDR3 sequence: CASSYAAGGELFF. The CDR3 nucleotides are TGTGCCAGCAGTTATGCCGCGGGCGGGGAGCTGTTTTTT.

In nucleotides, the CDR3 is TGCAGTGCTAGTTACAGAACAGGTTATGGCTACACCTTC. It specifies CSASYRTGYGYTF. The chain links TRBV20-1 to TRBJ1-2; possible D gene TRBD1, 5 bases. Germline V gene lookup returns CDR1 DFQATT and CDR2 SNEGSKA (reference sequence). The CDR3 consists of 13 residues. The V gene lost 3 bases and the J gene lost 5 bases, with 13 bases spanning the gap.

The chain links TRBV4-1 to TRBJ1-1, with D possibly being TRBD1 (6 bases). The CDR3 contains 13 residues. Trimming shortened V by 0 bases and J by 6 bases, and 8 bases separated the two germline ends. Germline lookup yields CDR1 MGHRA and CDR2 YSYEKL. CDR3 bases: TGCGCCAGCAGCCAAGAACAGGGCGCTGAAGCTTTCTTT. This sequence encodes CASSQEQGAEAFF.

The J gene is TRBJ2-5, the V gene TRBV19, with 7 nucleotides matching TRBD2. Trimming cost V 4 bases and J 4 bases; bases outside gene matches: 12. From germline, CDR1 is LNHDA and CDR2 SQIVND (reference sequence). The CDR3 has 16 amino acids. CDR3: CASSKASGTLRETQYF. DNA of the CDR3: TGTGCCAGTAGTAAAGCTAGCGGAACCCTCCGAGAGACCCAGTACTTC.

The chain recombines TRBV9 with TRBJ2-1; the D gene is possibly TRBD2 (6 bases). The V gene lost 4 bases and the J gene lost 4 bases, with 15 bases spanning the gap. The germline CDR1 and CDR2 sequences are SGDLS and YYNGEE. The CDR3 length is 15 residues. The CDR3 loop is CASSTLDYLYNEQFF. The CDR3 DNA follows: TGTGCCAGCAGCACCTTGGACTACCTATACAATGAGCAGTTCTTC.

This clone was observed once. This chain connects TRBV4-1 to TRBJ1-5; D possibly corresponds to TRBD1 (6 bases). V was pared by 5 bases and J by 5 bases, with 16 bases between. The CDR3 runs to 15 residues. The germline V gene has CDR1 MGHRA and CDR2 YSYEKL. The CDR3 sequence: CASSKTTGIDQPQHF. The CDR3 nucleotides read TGCGCCAGCAGCAAAACAACAGGGATCGATCAGCCCCAGCATTTT.

The V and J genes are TRBV4-1 and TRBJ2-3; no firm D call. The CDR3 spans 14 residues. The V gene lost 1 base and the J gene lost 4 bases, with 9 bases spanning the gap. Germline V gene lookup returns CDR1 MGHRA and CDR2 YSYEKL. The CDR3 nucleotides are TGCGCCAGCAGCCAAGGTACCGTGGCAGATACGCAGTATTTT. Amino acid sequence: CASSQGTVADTQYF.

This rearrangement joins TRBV28 to TRBJ2-7; D may match TRBD1 or TRBD2 (5 bases each). The CDR3 length is 15 residues. The ends were cut back, 6 bases at V and 3 bases at J, with 18 bases in the middle. CDR1 is MDHEN, CDR2 SYDVKM, per germline. The CDR3 region is CASRSWQGVDYEQYF. The CDR3 DNA is TGTGCCAGCAGGTCGTGGCAGGGAGTCGACTACGAGCAGTACTTC.

V usage is TRBV11-2 and J usage is TRBJ2-2; tentatively, D is TRBD1 or TRBD2 (5 bases each). V was clipped by 4 bases and J by 2 bases, with 17 bases between them. The CDR3 totals 17 residues. Germline CDR1 SGHAT, CDR2 FQNNGV. In DNA, the CDR3 is TGTGCCAGCAGCTCCCTCGGGGCTAGATTCAACACCGGGGAGCTGTTTTTT. As protein: CASSSLGARFNTGELFF.

The CDR3 DNA follows: TGTGCCAGCAGGCGGAACTCTGGAAACACCATATATTTT. It encodes CASRRNSGNTIYF. V is TRBV28 and J is TRBJ1-3; D uncertain. V was pared by 6 bases and J by 0 bases, with 6 bases between. The CDR3 runs 13 residues. Germline loops: CDR1 MDHEN, CDR2 SYDVKM.

The chain carries TRBV2 and TRBJ2-7; possibly TRBD1 for D (5 bases). Looked up from germline, CDR1 is SNHLY and CDR2 is FYNNEI. The CDR3 covers 12 residues. V was trimmed by 5 bases and J by 7 bases, leaving 12 bases between them. CDR3: CASSTGGAEQYF. CDR3 DNA: TGTGCCAGCAGTACTGGTGGGGCTGAGCAGTACTTC.

A single count supports this clone. The V gene is TRBV15, the J gene TRBJ2-7; D is uncertain. CDR1 is LNHNV and CDR2 is YYDKDF in the germline V gene (reference sequence). Trimming shortened V by 4 bases and J by 2 bases, and 9 bases separated the two germline ends. This CDR3 contains 13 residues. In DNA, the CDR3 is TGTGCCACCAGCATCGACGGCGCCTACGAGCAGTACTTC. Amino acid sequence: CATSIDGAYEQYF.